A single sample is the source of the 14 T cell receptor beta chains below, sequenced in a study of T cells in Graves' hyperthyroidism and ophthalmopathy. The investigators amplified TCR beta CDR3 regions from RNA transcripts. First-round RT-PCR of the TCR CDR3 relied on the HTBI primer set. TCRdb fed the multiplex PCR reads into MiXCR, producing one record per CDR3 protein. The sample yields some 400,000 distinct CDR3 sequences, under 20% seen once. The source material was blood. The receptors were gathered from a woman younger than 35 with Graves' hyperthyroidism.

V usage is TRBV27 and J usage is TRBJ1-1; D unclear. Germline-derived CDR1 and CDR2 are MNHEY and SMNVEV (reference sequence). The V end lost 1 base, the J end lost 3 bases, and 9 bases lay between the germline ends. This CDR3 is 14 amino acids long. The CDR3 DNA reads TGTGCCAGCAGTTTATACTTGACGGACACTGAAGCTTTCTTT. Its translation is CASSLYLTDTEAFF.

This clonotype was seen many times. CDR3 nucleotides: TGTGCCAGCAGTTCAGGCCAGTTTGAACAGCCCCAGCATTTT. Translated, it gives CASSSGQFEQPQHF. This sequence joins TRBV6-5 and TRBJ1-5; D is unclear. The V end was cut by 4 bases, the J end by 7 bases, with 14 bases between. This CDR3 is 14 amino acids long. CDR1 and CDR2 (germline): MNHEY, SVGAGI.

This clonotype turned up a few times. The rearrangement links TRBV19 to TRBJ2-2, with D uncertain. Germline lookup yields CDR1 LNHDA and CDR2 SQIVND (reference sequence). Deletions cut 7 bases from V and 5 bases from J, with 17 bases between. This CDR3 spans 15 amino acids. CDR3 nucleotides: TGTGCCAGTAATAAAATAGGGTTGGAGACCGGGGAGCTGTTTTTT. It translates to CASNKIGLETGELFF.

V and J are TRBV7-8 and TRBJ2-5, with a tentative D call TRBD2 (5 bases). The V gene lost 5 bases and the J gene lost 5 bases, with 18 bases spanning the gap. In germline, CDR1 is SGHVS, CDR2 FQNEAQ. CDR3 size: 15 residues. The CDR3 here is CASSPAAAVGETQYF. The CDR3 DNA is TGTGCCAGCAGCCCCGCAGCGGCCGTGGGGGAGACCCAGTACTTC.

This clonotype was seen repeatedly, ten times or more. V usage is TRBV20-1 and J usage is TRBJ1-5; perhaps TRBD1 as D (5 bases). CDR1 and CDR2 from the germline V gene are DFQATT and SNEGSKA (reference sequence). The CDR3 contains 13 residues. With 7 bases removed from V and 7 bases from J, the gap between germline ends came to 17 bases. The CDR3 here is CSVRRDRGQPQHF. The CDR3 DNA follows: TGCAGTGTCAGACGGGACCGCGGACAGCCCCAGCATTTT.

The chain has TRBV6-4 and TRBJ2-5; maybe TRBD2 (7 bases). Between the trimmed V and J ends, which lost 6 bases and 3 bases, there was a span of 14 bases. CDR1 is MRHNA and CDR2 is SNTAGT in the germline V gene. The CDR3 has 14 residues. In nucleotides, the CDR3 is TGTGCCAGCAGAAACACGGGGGGCGAAGAGACCCAGTACTTC. It specifies CASRNTGGEETQYF.

This clonotype came up many times. The J gene is TRBJ1-5, the V gene TRBV28, with 10 bases matching TRBD1. CDR3 size: 15 residues. J was trimmed by 7 bases and V by 6 bases; bases with no gene match: 9. Germline V gives CDR1 MDHEN, CDR2 SYDVKM. CDR3 residues: CASSEPGTGDQPQHF. The CDR3, as DNA: TGTGCCAGCAGCGAACCCGGGACAGGGGACCAGCCCCAGCATTTT.

The chain joins TRBV27 to TRBJ2-7; the D is unclear. The germline V gene has CDR1 MNHEY and CDR2 SMNVEV (reference sequence). The CDR3 contains 15 residues. The CDR3, as DNA: TGCGCCAGCAGTTTATCGCTGGGGATCTCCTACGAGCAGTACGTC. It encodes CASSLSLGISYEQYV.

The chain combines TRBV28 with TRBJ2-7; D not resolved. Germline CDR1 MDHEN, CDR2 SYDVKM. Between the trimmed V and J ends, which lost 2 bases and 6 bases, there was a span of 11 bases. The CDR3 sequence is 13 residues long. The CDR3 bases are TGTGCCAGCAGTTTACCCCCGCTCGCCGAGCAGTACTTC. Amino acids: CASSLPPLAEQYF.

This clonotype was picked up many times. The chain links TRBV6-5 to TRBJ1-2; no reliable D call. The CDR3 length is 14 residues. The ends were cut back, 0 bases at V and 10 bases at J, with 15 bases in the middle. CDR1 and CDR2 from the germline V gene are MNHEY and SVGAGI. The CDR3 reads CASSYSSKGRDYTF. The CDR3 DNA follows: TGTGCCAGCAGTTACTCGAGTAAGGGTCGTGACTACACCTTC.

Turning to this clonotype: The junction does not match germline at one end; this may be a read error. The chain is built from TRBV12-3 or TRBV12-4 and TRBJ2-7; D may be TRBD2 (6 bases). The CDR3 extends over 16 amino acids. CDR3 DNA: TGTGCCAGCAGTTTAAGCCTCCGCGGGAATCTCTACGAGCTGTACTTC. Protein sequence: CASSLSLRGNLYELYF.

This clonotype showed up many times. The rearrangement uses TRBV12-3 or TRBV12-4 and TRBJ1-5, with a weak D call TRBD1 (6 bases). The CDR3 is 12 amino acids. V gave up 7 bases and J gave up 5 bases, with 9 bases separating them. This chain's CDR3 is CASTGGDQPQHF. Here the CDR3 DNA reads TGTGCCAGCACCGGGGGCGATCAGCCCCAGCATTTT.

This clonotype was counted at least ten times. The rearrangement uses TRBV20-1 and TRBJ1-3; TRBD1 aligns across 9 bases. With V trimmed by 0 bases and J by 2 bases, 5 bases remained unmatched. This CDR3 is 16 amino acids long. Germline V gene sequence: CDR1 DFQATT, CDR2 SNEGSKA (reference sequence). CDR3 nucleotide sequence: TGCAGTGCTAGAGACCCGGGACAGGGCACTGGAAACACCATATATTTT. Its translation: CSARDPGQGTGNTIYF.

This clonotype was seen repeatedly, ten times or more. The gene calls are TRBV6-6 and TRBJ1-2; 8 bases fit TRBD1. CDR1 and CDR2 from the germline V gene are MNHNY and SVGAGI (reference sequence). The J segment lost 8 bases and the V segment lost 4 bases, leaving 15 bases of the junction unmatched. This CDR3 comprises 16 residues. The CDR3 DNA reads as TGTGCCAGCAGTTTTACGTCCCGGGACAGGTTAGGAGGCTACACCTTC. It encodes CASSFTSRDRLGGYTF.